Listed below are T cell receptor beta chains from one sample, sequenced in a study of OX40 agonist ivuxolimab in advanced cancers. Repertoires were generated with immunoSEQ multiplex PCR, while TCRdb's copy carries only in-frame clones and drops some. The sample lists around 16,000 clones, around 80% occurring once. Sequencing was performed on CD4+ or CD8+ T cells sorted from blood, taken in a trial of the OX40 agonist ivuxolimab. The receptors derive from an adult with an advanced solid tumor such as melanoma, head and neck, liver or kidney cancer. Both conserved end residues are part of each CDR3. Fields, in order: clone size, J gene, D gene, V gene, CDR3 DNA, CDR3 protein. The D gene is left open where the match is weak. Clone size appears in some rows only: once, few, many, or a class for an expanded clone.

abundance: few
j_gene: TRBJ2-7
d_gene: TRBD1
v_gene: TRBV27
CDR3nt: TGTGCCAGCGCCCTCAGGGGGAGCTCCTACGAGCAGTACTTC
CDR3aa: CASALRGSSYEQYF

abundance: .
j_gene: TRBJ2-7
d_gene: TRBD1
v_gene: TRBV2
CDR3nt: TGTGCCAACGAAGGGGCAGGGGGAGTCGAGCAGTACTTC
CDR3aa: CANEGAGGVEQYF

abundance: medium-sized
j_gene: TRBJ2-1
d_gene: .
v_gene: TRBV7-9
CDR3nt: TGTGCCAGCGACCCAACAATTGGGCACAATGAGCAGTTCTTC
CDR3aa: CASDPTIGHNEQFF

abundance: .
j_gene: TRBJ1-1
d_gene: TRBD1
v_gene: TRBV19
CDR3nt: TGTGCCAGTAGTTTCGGGACAGGGGGCACTGAAGCTTTCTTT
CDR3aa: CASSFGTGGTEAFF

abundance: .
j_gene: TRBJ2-5
d_gene: .
v_gene: TRBV28
CDR3nt: TGTGCCAGCAGCGGTAGTTTTGGGTACCAAGAGACCCAGTACTTC
CDR3aa: CASSGSFGYQETQYF

abundance: .
j_gene: TRBJ2-7
d_gene: TRBD1
v_gene: TRBV7-9
CDR3nt: TGTGCCAGCAGCTTAGGGGGACAGAACGAGCAGTACTTC
CDR3aa: CASSLGGQNEQYF

abundance: .
j_gene: TRBJ1-2
d_gene: .
v_gene: TRBV5-6
CDR3nt: TGTGCCAGCAGCTCCGCCGGGGGCAGGTATGGCTACACCTTC
CDR3aa: CASSSAGGRYGYTF

abundance: .
j_gene: TRBJ2-1
d_gene: .
v_gene: TRBV7-9
CDR3nt: TGTGCCAGCAGCTTAGTACAGCGCTTATTTTCTCCCTACAATGAGCAGTTCTTC
CDR3aa: CASSLVQRLFSPYNEQFF

abundance: few
j_gene: TRBJ2-7
d_gene: .
v_gene: TRBV4-1
CDR3nt: TGCGCCAGCAGCCAAGATTGGGGAACCTCTTACGAGCAGTACTTC
CDR3aa: CASSQDWGTSYEQYF

abundance: .
j_gene: TRBJ1-5
d_gene: .
v_gene: TRBV19
CDR3nt: TGTGCCAGTAGTCTTTCCCCTTACGGGGAGCAGCCCCAGCATTTT
CDR3aa: CASSLSPYGEQPQHF

abundance: .
j_gene: TRBJ2-3
d_gene: .
v_gene: TRBV6-6
CDR3nt: TGTGCCAGCGTGGGAGATACGCAGTATTTT
CDR3aa: CASVGDTQYF

abundance: .
j_gene: TRBJ2-2
d_gene: TRBD2
v_gene: TRBV11-2
CDR3nt: TGTGCCAGCAGCTTATGGGCGGGAGGGCTCGACGGGGAGCTGTTTTTT
CDR3aa: CASSLWAGGLDGELFF

abundance: .
j_gene: TRBJ1-2
d_gene: .
v_gene: TRBV9
CDR3nt: TGTGCCAGCAGCGTAGAAAGCAGGGTTGAGGTTTCGTATGGCTACACCTTC
CDR3aa: CASSVESRVEVSYGYTF

abundance: once
j_gene: TRBJ2-7
d_gene: .
v_gene: TRBV27
CDR3nt: TGTGCCAGCAGGCTCGGGGGAGGCGAGCAGTACTTC
CDR3aa: CASRLGGGEQYF

abundance: .
j_gene: TRBJ2-7
d_gene: TRBD1
v_gene: TRBV7-9
CDR3nt: TGTGCCAGCAGCTTATGGGACAGGGGGGCCGCGCAGTACTTC
CDR3aa: CASSLWDRGAAQYF

abundance: .
j_gene: TRBJ2-7
d_gene: .
v_gene: TRBV18
CDR3nt: TGTGCCAGCTCTACGGACGTATCGAACGAGCAGTACTTC
CDR3aa: CASSTDVSNEQYF

abundance: .
j_gene: TRBJ2-2
d_gene: .
v_gene: TRBV6-6
CDR3nt: TGTGCCAGCAGTTCTAGGAGCACCGGGGAGCTGTTTTTT
CDR3aa: CASSSRSTGELFF

abundance: .
j_gene: TRBJ2-7
d_gene: TRBD1
v_gene: TRBV18
CDR3nt: TGTGCCAGCTCTCTCACCGGGACAGGGGTATACGAGCAGTACTTC
CDR3aa: CASSLTGTGVYEQYF

abundance: once
j_gene: TRBJ1-2
d_gene: .
v_gene: TRBV27
CDR3nt: TGTGCCAGCAGTTTAGAGGGGGGCTATGGCTACACCTTC
CDR3aa: CASSLEGGYGYTF

abundance: .
j_gene: TRBJ2-7
d_gene: .
v_gene: TRBV27
CDR3nt: TGTGCCAGCAGTCCCGCCTTACGCAGGGCGAGCTACGAGCAGTACTTC
CDR3aa: CASSPALRRASYEQYF

abundance: .
j_gene: TRBJ2-7
d_gene: TRBD1
v_gene: TRBV28
CDR3nt: TGTGCCAGCAGTTTGCGTCTTGGGACAGGGAGAAACTACGAGCAGTACTTC
CDR3aa: CASSLRLGTGRNYEQYF

abundance: .
j_gene: TRBJ1-1
d_gene: .
v_gene: TRBV7-9
CDR3nt: TGTGCCAGCAGAGAGGGGCGCACTGAAGCTTTCTTT
CDR3aa: CASREGRTEAFF

abundance: .
j_gene: TRBJ1-1
d_gene: .
v_gene: TRBV7-6
CDR3nt: TGTGCCAGCAGCTCCAACGGGGAGGGTGTCACTGAAGCTTTCTTT
CDR3aa: CASSSNGEGVTEAFF

abundance: .
j_gene: TRBJ2-7
d_gene: TRBD2
v_gene: TRBV27
CDR3nt: TGTGCCAGCAGTTTATCAGGGAGGGTAGACGAGCAGTACTTC
CDR3aa: CASSLSGRVDEQYF

abundance: .
j_gene: TRBJ2-7
d_gene: TRBD1
v_gene: TRBV5-1
CDR3nt: TGCGCCAGCAGCCTTTCAGGACAGGGGGAAAAATACGAGCAGTACTTC
CDR3aa: CASSLSGQGEKYEQYF

abundance: .
j_gene: TRBJ1-5
d_gene: .
v_gene: TRBV2
CDR3nt: TGTGCCAGCAGTGAAGGGGCAGGGGACATCAATCAGCCCCAGCATTTT
CDR3aa: CASSEGAGDINQPQHF

abundance: .
j_gene: TRBJ2-5
d_gene: TRBD2
v_gene: TRBV7-2
CDR3nt: TGTGCCAGCAGCTTAGAACGCGGGAGGGCCAATGAGACCCAGTACTTC
CDR3aa: CASSLERGRANETQYF

abundance: once
j_gene: TRBJ2-1
d_gene: .
v_gene: TRBV29-1
CDR3nt: TGCAGCGTTGACGAAACGGGAGCCCACAATGAGCAGTTCTTC
CDR3aa: CSVDETGAHNEQFF

abundance: .
j_gene: TRBJ1-1
d_gene: .
v_gene: TRBV30
CDR3nt: TGTGCCTGGAGTGATAAACCGGTAGGGGTCCGAGCTTTCTTT
CDR3aa: CAWSDKPVGVRAFF

abundance: .
j_gene: TRBJ2-5
d_gene: .
v_gene: TRBV7-9
CDR3nt: TGTGCCAGCAGCTTAGGTCTATCGTGGGAGACCCAGTACTTC
CDR3aa: CASSLGLSWETQYF

abundance: .
j_gene: TRBJ2-3
d_gene: TRBD1
v_gene: TRBV13
CDR3nt: TGTGCCAGCAGCTTAGTGGACAGGGACTCCACAGATACGCAGTATTTT
CDR3aa: CASSLVDRDSTDTQYF

abundance: .
j_gene: TRBJ1-6
d_gene: TRBD1
v_gene: TRBV19
CDR3nt: TGTGCCAGTAGTACGGGACAGGACGATAATTCACCCCTCCACTTT
CDR3aa: CASSTGQDDNSPLHF

abundance: .
j_gene: TRBJ2-7
d_gene: .
v_gene: TRBV11-2
CDR3nt: TGTGCCAGCAGCCATACCCTCTACGAGCAGTACTTC
CDR3aa: CASSHTLYEQYF

abundance: few
j_gene: TRBJ1-1
d_gene: .
v_gene: TRBV5-6
CDR3nt: TGTGCCAGCAGCTTCCAGAACACTGAAGCTTTCTTT
CDR3aa: CASSFQNTEAFF

abundance: .
j_gene: TRBJ1-3
d_gene: .
v_gene: TRBV7-3
CDR3nt: TGTGCCAGCAGCTTACCCACGCAGTCTGGAAACACCATATATTTT
CDR3aa: CASSLPTQSGNTIYF

abundance: .
j_gene: TRBJ2-1
d_gene: .
v_gene: TRBV27
CDR3nt: TGTGCCAGCAGTCCTTCGGGACTCCGCAATGAGCAGTTCTTC
CDR3aa: CASSPSGLRNEQFF

abundance: .
j_gene: TRBJ2-3
d_gene: .
v_gene: TRBV5-4
CDR3nt: TGTGCCAGCAGCTTGGTCGGCAGGGTGAACACAGATACGCAGTATTTT
CDR3aa: CASSLVGRVNTDTQYF

abundance: .
j_gene: TRBJ2-7
d_gene: TRBD2
v_gene: TRBV7-9
CDR3nt: TGTGCCAGCAGCTTTACGACTAGCGGGAGCTACGAGCAGTACTTC
CDR3aa: CASSFTTSGSYEQYF

abundance: .
j_gene: TRBJ2-7
d_gene: TRBD2
v_gene: TRBV29-1
CDR3nt: TGCAGCGCCGCTCCCGGGAGGGCCTACGAGCAGTACTTC
CDR3aa: CSAAPGRAYEQYF

abundance: .
j_gene: TRBJ2-7
d_gene: .
v_gene: TRBV5-1
CDR3nt: TGCGCCAGCAGCTTGGGTCATTTGAGCTCCTACGAGCAGTACTTC
CDR3aa: CASSLGHLSSYEQYF

abundance: .
j_gene: TRBJ1-5
d_gene: .
v_gene: TRBV6-9
CDR3nt: TGTGCCAGCAGTTACTCTGGGGTGGATCAGCCCCAGCATTTT
CDR3aa: CASSYSGVDQPQHF

abundance: .
j_gene: TRBJ2-7
d_gene: TRBD2
v_gene: TRBV11-2
CDR3nt: TGTGCCAGCAGCCCATATAGCGGGGGTCTCGGGAACGAGCAGTACTTC
CDR3aa: CASSPYSGGLGNEQYF

abundance: .
j_gene: TRBJ1-5
d_gene: .
v_gene: TRBV5-4
CDR3nt: TGTGCCAGCAGCCCTGGGAGGGGTAGCAATCAGCCCCAGCATTTT
CDR3aa: CASSPGRGSNQPQHF

abundance: once
j_gene: TRBJ1-2
d_gene: .
v_gene: TRBV27
CDR3nt: TGTGCCAGCAGTTTACGGGCAGGGTGGAACTATGGCTACACCTTC
CDR3aa: CASSLRAGWNYGYTF

abundance: .
j_gene: TRBJ2-7
d_gene: .
v_gene: TRBV11-3
CDR3nt: TGTGCCAGCAGCTTAAGGGAGTCCTACGAGCAGTACTTC
CDR3aa: CASSLRESYEQYF

abundance: .
j_gene: TRBJ1-1
d_gene: .
v_gene: TRBV7-8
CDR3nt: TGTGCCAGCAGCGGAAGGGACGGTGAACTGATTGCTTTCTTT
CDR3aa: CASSGRDGELIAFF

abundance: .
j_gene: TRBJ2-7
d_gene: .
v_gene: TRBV21-1
CDR3nt: TGTGCCAGCAGCAAATATATAGGGGGTCGGGTCGCTCCCTACGAGCAGTACTTC
CDR3aa: CASSKYIGGRVAPYEQYF

abundance: .
j_gene: TRBJ2-7
d_gene: .
v_gene: TRBV4-3
CDR3nt: TGCGCCAGCAGCCAAGATTACACCTACGAGCAGTACTTC
CDR3aa: CASSQDYTYEQYF

abundance: .
j_gene: TRBJ2-1
d_gene: .
v_gene: TRBV5-4
CDR3nt: TGTGCCAGCAGCTTGATAAGCCGCTCCTACAATGAGCAGTTCTTC
CDR3aa: CASSLISRSYNEQFF